This T cell receptor (beta chain) was observed in a study of cytomegalovirus exposure and HLA in healthy donors. Study-level information: The study placed around 80% of its 398 genotyped donors in the Caucasian-associated ancestry cluster. Findings of the study overall: Researchers reportedly found TCR beta sequences accurately predicted most subjects' HLA-A and HLA-B alleles. Analysis was carried out at a later point, and it linked a missense DCLRE1C variant to TCR beta V- and J-gene trimming. The authors enumerated around 150 TCR beta chains as linked to cytomegalovirus.

PCR primers comprised 60 Vbeta and 13 Jbeta primers. Method: immunoSEQ multiplex PCR; TCRdb's copy keeps in-frame clones and lacks some. The repertoire holds some 180,000 clones, roughly 8.7% seen once, with approximately 1.5% in the top ten. V dropped 1 base and J dropped 4; count of bases not matched to a gene: 7. Germline V gives CDR1 SGHRS, CDR2 YFSETQ. CDR3 length: 16 amino acids. Notes on this clone: The antigen remains undetermined.

Source material: PBMCs. The clonotype was recovered from a woman aged 30 to 39 in good health and CMV-seropositive. J is TRBJ2-3 and V is TRBV5-1; 9 bases match TRBD1. The CDR3 DNA sequence: TGCGCCAGCAGCTTGTTAACAGGGGGCACCGCAGATACGCAGTATTTT. Protein product: CASSLLTGGTADTQYF.